These 9 T cell receptor beta chains were sequenced from one sample in a study of blood T cell repertoires in COVID-19. Here immunoSEQ multiplex PCR was the method, and the copy in TCRdb shows in-frame clones only, minus some. The repertoire holds some 330,000 clones, with under 90% as singletons. Sequenced input: PBMCs or T cells enriched from blood (not recorded which). The receptors shown here come from a man aged 25 to 45 who had recovered from COVID-19.

This clone was recorded a few times. The chain carries TRBV4-1 and TRBJ2-7; TRBD2 agrees at 11 bases. Germline assignment: CDR1 MGHRA and CDR2 YSYEKL. This CDR3 has 16 residues. Germline trimming cut 4 bases from V and 3 bases from J; bases unmatched to any gene: 8. The CDR3 sequence: CASSPATSGGLYEQYF. CDR3 coding DNA: TGCGCCAGCAGCCCAGCCACTAGCGGGGGCCTCTACGAGCAGTACTTC.

The chain links TRBV19 to TRBJ1-2; TRBD1 matches 10 bases. CDR1 and CDR2 from the germline V gene are LNHDA and SQIVND (reference sequence). Trimming at V came to 5 bases and at J to 3 bases, leaving 6 bases not matched to a gene. The CDR3 length is 15 residues. The CDR3 DNA reads as TGTGCCAGTAGTTTTGCCGGGACAGGGGACTATGGCTACACCTTC. Translating gives CASSFAGTGDYGYTF.

The rearrangement joins TRBV5-4 to TRBJ2-5, with 10 bases that match TRBD2. The ends lost 1 base at V and 4 bases at J; junction bases unmatched: 7. Germline-derived CDR1 and CDR2 are SGHNT and YYREEE (reference sequence). The length of the CDR3 is 16 residues. This CDR3 is CASSLPRLAGAETQYF. Here the CDR3 DNA reads TGTGCCAGCAGCTTGCCCAGGCTAGCGGGGGCAGAGACCCAGTACTTC.

V gene TRBV2 combines with J gene TRBJ2-7; the D gene is possibly TRBD1 (5 bases). Germline CDR1 is SNHLY and CDR2 is FYNNEI. V lost 5 bases to trimming and J lost 1 base, with 9 bases between them. The CDR3 spans 13 residues. CDR3 nucleotide sequence: TGTGCCAGCAGTCGACAGATTTCCTACGAGCAGTACTTC. It specifies CASSRQISYEQYF.

The V call is TRBV30, the J call TRBJ2-7; a possible D gene is TRBD2 (5 bases). Trimming stripped 2 bases from V and 2 bases from J, with 7 bases between. This CDR3 spans 12 amino acids. Germline values: CDR1 GTSNPN, CDR2 SVGIG (reference sequence). CDR3 nucleotides: TGTGCCTGGAGTCCGACTACCTACGAGCAGTACTTC. It translates to CAWSPTTYEQYF.

The chain couples TRBV5-1 to TRBJ2-1; 7 bases match TRBD2. With V trimmed by 0 bases and J by 8 bases, 11 bases remained unmatched. The CDR3 loop spans 16 amino acids. CDR1 SGHRS and CDR2 YFSETQ come from the germline V gene. The CDR3 here is CASSLGPGGAMDEQFF. The CDR3 coding sequence is TGCGCCAGCAGCTTGGGGCCGGGGGGAGCCATGGATGAGCAGTTCTTC.

The chain uses TRBV5-4 and TRBJ1-4; 9 bases are shared with TRBD1. V lost 4 bases, J lost 4 bases, and 2 bases stayed unmatched. CDR3 size: 14 residues. Germline CDR1 is SGHNT and CDR2 is YYREEE (reference sequence). The DNA of the CDR3 is TGTGCCAGCAGCATGGACAGGGGTAATGAAAAACTGTTTTTT. This encodes CASSMDRGNEKLFF.

The chain carries TRBV5-1 and TRBJ2-3; 10 nucleotides match TRBD2. Germline lookup yields CDR1 SGHRS and CDR2 YFSETQ. This CDR3 comprises 16 residues. With V trimmed by 0 bases and J by 6 bases, 7 bases remained unmatched. CDR3 in amino acids: CASSLGLAGDSDTQYF. The CDR3 DNA is TGCGCCAGCAGCTTGGGCCTAGCGGGAGATAGCGATACGCAGTATTTT. Variable domain in full (rest from reference TRBV5-1 and TRBJ2-3): KAGVTQTPRYLIKTRGQQVTLSCSPISGHRSVSWYQQTPGQGLQFLFEYFSETQRNKGNFPGRFSGRQFSNSRSEMNVSTLELGDSALYLCASSLGLAGDSDTQYFGPGTRLTVL.

The V call is TRBV18, the J call TRBJ1-4; TRBD1 agrees at 10 bases. CDR1 KGHSH and CDR2 LQKENI come from the germline V gene. V lost 6 bases to trimming and J lost 4 bases; unmatched junction nucleotides: 5. The CDR3 is 15 amino acids. This CDR3 reads CASSLGTGVNEKLFF. The CDR3 DNA is TGTGCCAGCTCCCTCGGGACAGGGGTTAATGAAAAACTGTTTTTT.